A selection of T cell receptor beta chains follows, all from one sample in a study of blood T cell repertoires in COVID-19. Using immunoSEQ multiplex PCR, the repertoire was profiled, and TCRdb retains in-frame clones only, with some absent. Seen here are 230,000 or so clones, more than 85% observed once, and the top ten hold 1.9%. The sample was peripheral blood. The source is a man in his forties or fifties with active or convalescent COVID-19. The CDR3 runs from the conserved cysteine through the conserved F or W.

CASSLNRVLSHNEQFF	TRBJ2-1	TRBV7-2
CASSEILSAPLHF	TRBJ1-6	TRBV10-2
CSASSNTEAFF	TRBJ1-1	TRBV20-1
CASRGSTITGDTQYF	TRBJ2-3	TRBV2
CASSIGGYNSPLHF	TRBJ1-6	TRBV19
CASSWTGGGILYNEQFF	TRBJ2-1	TRBV19
CATSPGQGLGGYTF	TRBJ1-2	TRBV28
CASSRLRTSGPYEQYF	TRBJ2-7	TRBV19
CASSHPTRNTQYF	TRBJ2-3	TRBV3-1/TRBV3-2
CASSDPQGAREQYF	TRBJ2-7	TRBV5-1
CASKQGLTDQPQHF	TRBJ1-5	TRBV19
CASSPRRYPGGETQYF	TRBJ2-5	TRBV5-6
CASSSTGGADTQYF	TRBJ2-3	TRBV6-4
CSAQKNTEAFF	TRBJ1-1	TRBV20-1
CASSPTSGGLTQYF	TRBJ2-3	TRBV5-5
CASSQGSRGSSYEQYF	TRBJ2-7	TRBV4-1
CASSLVGTGRYYEQYF	TRBJ2-7	TRBV7-2
CASGWMGHGEKLFF	TRBJ1-4	TRBV2
CASSLTDSDGYTF	TRBJ1-2	TRBV7-9
CASSLFAGTNEKLFF	TRBJ1-4	TRBV7-6